This T cell receptor beta chain was retrieved from a study of cytomegalovirus exposure and HLA in healthy donors. Study-level information: HLA-typed donors were the source of approximately 85 million unique TCRs, which an early data release held.

This clone was found a few times. V lost 5 bases to trimming and J lost 6 bases, with 11 bases between them. Germline lookup yields CDR1 ENHRY and CDR2 SYGVKD. CDR3 length: 12 amino acids. The PCR used 60 Vbeta and 13 Jbeta primers. Clones were read by immunoSEQ multiplex PCR, and TCRdb kept only the in-frame ones, dropping some. The table has over 150,000 clones, about 80% seen once. The receptor's source is a man aged 45 to 65 in good health and CMV-seropositive. Input material: PBMCs. The chain uses TRBV10-3 and TRBJ2-7, with D possibly matching TRBD2 (5 bases). The CDR3 DNA reads as TGTGCCATCAGTTGGACTTTCTCCGAGCAGTACTTC. Protein: CAISWTFSEQYF.